This is a list of T cell receptor beta chains from one sample in a study of T-cell memory formation after mild COVID-19. TCRdb re-called the 5' RACE reads through MiXCR, storing one row per CDR3 protein. The sample lists 300,000 or so distinct CDR3 sequences, about 17% occurring once. Specimen: PBMCs or a T cell subset sorted from them (not recorded which). These receptors originate from a man aged 18 to 30 who had mild COVID-19 (a few samples of this study predate the infection). Cell type and time point are not known. The CDR3 runs from the conserved cysteine through the conserved F or W. Fields, in order: V gene, CDR3 protein.

TRBV7-2 | CASSLEGQGRAPLHF
TRBV5-1 | CASSDQGRAPGANVLTF
TRBV4-3 | CASSQASSGVNEQFF
TRBV6-1 | CASSEVSAGKEKLFF
TRBV7-9 | CASSLGNSPLHF
TRBV7-6 | CASSSTGFDYEQYF
TRBV4-3 | CASSPIPSGVVGGANVLTF
TRBV5-5 | CASSLGQGIMLQFF
TRBV5-1 | CASSPTRSHMNTEAFF
TRBV6-2/TRBV6-3 | CASSEYREPQHF
TRBV6-2/TRBV6-3 | CSSSYSPGAYNEQFF